This TCR beta chain derives from a study of blood T cell repertoires in COVID-19. Study overall: Researchers got acute and convalescent COVID-19 samples from the United States, Italy and Spain.

V was shortened by 6 bases and J by 2 bases, with 13 bases between the two germline ends. In germline, CDR1 is SGHTA, CDR2 FQGNSA. This CDR3 has 14 residues. The table came from immunoSEQ multiplex PCR; TCRdb's copy has only in-frame clones and leaves some out. The sample shows 190,000 or so clones, 70% to 85% of them seen only once. The receptor was isolated from a human donor with acute or convalescent COVID-19. The donor label of this sample is uncertain. Sequenced input: peripheral blood. The rearrangement links TRBV7-2 to TRBJ1-2, with D tentatively TRBD1 (6 bases). The CDR3 loop is CASSLQGRNYGYTF. The CDR3 DNA is TGTGCCAGCAGTCTACAGGGACGGAACTATGGCTACACCTTC. The full variable domain, completed using reference TRBV7-2 and TRBJ1-2, is GAGVSQSPSNKVTEKGKDVELRCDPISGHTALYWYRQSLGQGLEFLIYFQGNSAPDKSGLPSDRFSAERTGGSVSTLTIQRTQQEDSAVYLCASSLQGRNYGYTFGSGTRLTVV.